This entry lists 29 T cell receptor beta chains sequenced from one sample in a study of regulatory T cells in long-lasting Graves disease (dated by TCRdb to the early 2020s). For both TCR sequencing and RNA sequencing, RNA was extracted from PBMCs using TRIzol. TCRdb applied fastp at Q25 and MiXCR to the public reads, then kept only in-frame beta chains. Rows with one shared CDR3 protein collapse into an entry with the most common genes and DNA. The sample includes about 670 distinct CDR3 sequences, with roughly 91% observed a single time. The top ten clonotypes cover around 20% of the sample. The material was peripheral blood mononuclear cells (PBMCs), obtained with antithyroid drug treatment, in newly diagnosed or persistent Graves disease (not recorded which). Source of these receptors: a woman aged 50 to 60 with Graves disease. Donor details come from another sample of the same person, matched by shared clones.

This clonotype occurred once. The chain recombines TRBV6-5 with TRBJ2-3; 7 nucleotides align to TRBD2. The CDR3 sequence is 15 residues long. Germline CDR1 is MNHEY and CDR2 is SVGAGI. With V trimmed by 2 bases and J by 5 bases, 7 bases remained unmatched. The CDR3 loop reads CASSYRTSSRDTQYF. In DNA, the CDR3 is TGTGCCAGCAGTTACAGGACTAGTTCGAGAGATACGCAGTATTTT.

The chain combines TRBV2 with TRBJ2-2; D gene uncertain. CDR3 length: 14 residues. The V gene's germline CDR1 is SNHLY and CDR2 FYNNEI. The V gene lost 8 bases and the J gene lost 0 bases, with 10 bases spanning the gap. The CDR3 spells CASGNDPNTGELFF. In DNA form, the CDR3 reads TGTGCCAGCGGGAACGACCCGAACACCGGGGAGCTGTTTTTT.

This clonotype was recorded once. The chain couples TRBV29-1 to TRBJ2-3; weak D call: TRBD1 (6 bases). Germline V gene sequence: CDR1 SQVTM, CDR2 ANQGSEA. The CDR3 is 13 residues long. Trimming left V 3 bases short and J 1 base short, with 8 bases between. In DNA form, the CDR3 reads TGCAGCGTTGACTCAGGGGGCACAGATACGCAGTATTTT. This codes for CSVDSGGTDTQYF.

The J gene is TRBJ2-7, the V gene TRBV4-1; 9 bases fit TRBD2. With V trimmed by 0 bases and J by 4 bases, 7 bases remained unmatched. The CDR3 has 16 amino acids. Germline-derived CDR1 and CDR2 are MGHRA and YSYEKL. The CDR3 here is CASSQEISGSPYEQYF. Here the CDR3 DNA reads TGCGCCAGCAGCCAAGAGATTAGCGGGAGCCCGTACGAGCAGTACTTC.

The CDR3 DNA reads as TGTGCCAGCAGCCCGACCCACACTAGCACTGAGCAGTTCTTC. Amino acids: CASSPTHTSTEQFF. The chain couples TRBV9 to TRBJ2-1; D possibly corresponds to TRBD2 (6 bases). The CDR3 length is 14 residues. Deletions cut 4 bases from V and 9 bases from J, with 17 bases between. Germline V gene sequence: CDR1 SGDLS, CDR2 YYNGEE.

V usage is TRBV11-1 and J usage is TRBJ2-5; D is undetermined. Looked up from germline, CDR1 is SGHAT and CDR2 is FQDESV (reference sequence). The CDR3 spans 11 residues. Trimming took 8 bases from V and 3 from J, leaving 7 bases between them. CDR3 protein: CASSGEETQYF. For the CDR3, the DNA is TGTGCCAGCTCTGGGGAAGAGACCCAGTACTTC.

This rearrangement joins TRBV25-1 to TRBJ2-7, with D hard to call. In germline, CDR1 is MGHDK, CDR2 SYGVNS. V was clipped by 6 bases and J by 0 bases, with 15 bases between them. The CDR3 extends over 15 amino acids. The CDR3 region has the DNA TGTGCCAGCAGGGTCCGAGGTGGGGTCTCCTACGAGCAGTACTTC. Amino acid sequence: CASRVRGGVSYEQYF.

The chain links TRBV30 to TRBJ1-2, with D perhaps matching TRBD1 (5 bases). The CDR3 loop spans 14 amino acids. The V end was cut by 2 bases, the J end by 6 bases, with 16 bases between. Germline V gives CDR1 GTSNPN, CDR2 SVGIG (reference sequence). The CDR3 sequence is CAWSPDMGLDGYTF. The CDR3 DNA follows: TGTGCCTGGAGTCCCGACATGGGGCTCGATGGCTACACCTTC. The variable domain in full, completed from reference TRBV30 and TRBJ1-2, reads SQTIHQWPATLVQPVGSPLSLECTVEGTSNPNLYWYRQAAGRGLQLLFYSVGIGQISSEVPQNLSASRPQDRQFILSSKKLLLSDSGFYLCAWSPDMGLDGYTFGSGTRLTVV.

The CDR3 nucleotides are TGTGCCTGGGGCCGGGGCGCGGGCAATCAGCCCCAGCATTTT. It encodes CAWGRGAGNQPQHF. The chain links TRBV30 to TRBJ1-5; possible D gene TRBD1, 5 bases. There are 14 residues in the CDR3. Between the trimmed V and J ends, which lost 5 bases and 2 bases, there was a span of 13 bases. CDR1 GTSNPN and CDR2 SVGIG come from the germline V gene (reference sequence).

This chain joins TRBV7-2 and TRBJ2-7, with D perhaps TRBD1 (5 bases). Germline values: CDR1 SGHTA, CDR2 FQGNSA. Trimming took 0 bases from V and 5 from J, leaving 11 bases between them. This CDR3 contains 14 residues. The CDR3 coding sequence is TGTGCCAGCAGCTTAGCTGGCAGGGCGAACGAGCAGTACTTC. Translated: CASSLAGRANEQYF. The full variable domain, its missing parts supplied by reference TRBV7-2 and TRBJ2-7, is GAGVSQSPSNKVTEKGKDVELRCDPISGHTALYWYRQSLGQGLEFLIYFQGNSAPDKSGLPSDRFSAERTGGSVSTLTIQRTQQEDSAVYLCASSLAGRANEQYFGPGTRLTVT.

V and J are TRBV29-1 and TRBJ2-7; a possible D gene is TRBD2 (5 bases). This CDR3 is 14 amino acids long. Per germline, CDR1 SQVTM and CDR2 ANQGSEA. The V and J ends lost 2 bases and 0 bases respectively, with 11 bases between them. For the CDR3, the DNA is TGCAGCGTTGAATTAAGAGGGAACTCCTACGAGCAGTACTTC. This gives the protein CSVELRGNSYEQYF.

J is TRBJ2-3 and V is TRBV5-1, with D tentatively TRBD1 (5 bases). This CDR3 has 13 amino acids. Looked up from germline, CDR1 is SGHRS and CDR2 is YFSETQ. Trimming removed 7 bases from V and 5 bases from J, with 14 bases in between. The DNA for the CDR3 is TGCGCCAGCGACAAAGACCAGGGAGATACGCAGTATTTT. Translation gives CASDKDQGDTQYF.

This clonotype was seen once. V is TRBV9 and J is TRBJ1-3; D remains unclear. V was clipped by 0 bases and J by 0 bases, with 4 bases between them. The germline CDR1 and CDR2 sequences are SGDLS and YYNGEE. The CDR3 runs to 14 residues. This CDR3 is CASSVEDSGNTIYF. The CDR3 region has the DNA TGTGCCAGCAGCGTAGAAGACTCTGGAAACACCATATATTTT.

J is TRBJ2-3 and V is TRBV6-1, with D uncertain. V gave up 6 bases and J gave up 2 bases, with 21 bases separating them. CDR1 is MNHNS and CDR2 is SASEGT in the germline V gene. The CDR3 sequence is 17 residues long. The CDR3, as DNA: TGTGCCAGCAGCGATTTGCCGCCCGGAACCTACACAGATACGCAGTATTTT. This codes for CASSDLPPGTYTDTQYF.

J is TRBJ2-1 and V is TRBV5-4, with 16 bases that match TRBD2. V lost 4 bases, J lost 1 base, and 2 bases stayed unmatched. The CDR3 contains 17 residues. Germline assignment: CDR1 SGHNT and CDR2 YYREEE (reference sequence). The CDR3 is CASSLGLAGGSYNEQFF. In DNA form, the CDR3 reads TGTGCCAGCAGCCTGGGACTAGCGGGAGGGTCCTACAATGAGCAGTTCTTC.

The rearrangement uses TRBV20-1 and TRBJ2-7; 8 nucleotides agree with TRBD2. V gave up 3 bases and J gave up 6 bases; unmatched junction bases: 10. CDR3 length: 14 residues. Germline V CDR1 and CDR2: DFQATT, SNEGSKA (reference sequence). The CDR3 DNA is TGCAGTGCTAGTGTAAGCGGGAGCCCCCTCGAGCAGTACTTC. Its protein product is CSASVSGSPLEQYF.

This chain connects TRBV4-1 to TRBJ1-1, with 7 bases matching TRBD1. Germline V gene data show CDR1 as MGHRA and CDR2 as YSYEKL. With V trimmed by 3 bases and J by 8 bases, 12 bases remained unmatched. The CDR3 length is 15 residues. CDR3 bases: TGCGCCAGCAGCCATCTAGGGGGCGGGTCCCTAGAAGCTTTCTTT. It is translated as CASSHLGGGSLEAFF.

This clonotype has a single count. V is TRBV30 and J is TRBJ2-7, with D tentatively TRBD2 (6 bases). There are 13 residues in the CDR3. Germline values: CDR1 GTSNPN, CDR2 SVGIG (reference sequence). Between the trimmed V and J ends, which lost 2 bases and 7 bases, there was a span of 15 bases. CDR3 nucleotide sequence: TGTGCCTGGAGTTCGGTGGGGGGAGGTGAGCAGTACTTC. Its protein product is CAWSSVGGGEQYF.

CDR3 protein: CASSLDLAGEQYF. The DNA of the CDR3 is TGTGCCAGCAGCTTAGATCTCGCCGGAGAGCAGTACTTC. This chain connects TRBV11-2 to TRBJ2-7; D uncertain. V lost 0 bases and J lost 7, with 10 bases in between. The CDR3 is made up of 13 amino acids. Per germline, CDR1 SGHAT and CDR2 FQNNGV.

The V and J genes are TRBV18 and TRBJ1-4; D is unresolved. Germline V gives CDR1 KGHSH, CDR2 LQKENI. V was pared by 3 bases and J by 8 bases, with 4 bases between. CDR3 size: 11 residues. The CDR3 protein is CASSPGEKLFF. The CDR3 DNA sequence: TGTGCCAGCTCACCGGGAGAAAAACTGTTTTTT.

This clonotype was seen just once. This chain links TRBV12-3 or TRBV12-4 with TRBJ2-2; either TRBD1 or TRBD2 may supply D (6 bases each). V lost 6 bases to trimming and J lost 4 bases, with 15 bases between them. CDR3 size: 15 residues. CDR3 coding DNA: TGTGCCAGCAGCCCCGGGGGCGCGGGCACCGGGGAGCTGTTTTTT. Protein: CASSPGGAGTGELFF.

This chain joins TRBV6-1 and TRBJ2-6, with 8 bases fitting TRBD1. Germline CDR1 MNHNS, CDR2 SASEGT. J was trimmed by 2 bases and V by 9 bases; bases with no gene match: 6. The CDR3 totals 15 residues. The CDR3 spells CASTTGGAGANVLTF. CDR3 sequence (DNA): TGTGCCAGTACAACAGGGGGAGCTGGGGCCAACGTCCTGACTTTC.

The rearrangement links TRBV2 to TRBJ1-5; 7 positions agree with TRBD1. Germline CDR1 SNHLY, CDR2 FYNNEI. CDR3 size: 14 residues. The J segment lost 5 bases and the V segment lost 7 bases, leaving 8 bases of the junction unmatched. The CDR3 coding sequence is TGTGCCAGCACCCGGGACAGTAATTATCAGCCCCAGCATTTT. Its translation: CASTRDSNYQPQHF. Combining the CDR3 with reference TRBV2 and TRBJ1-5 gives the whole variable domain EPEVTQTPSHQVTQMGQEVILRCVPISNHLYFYWYRQILGQKVEFLVSFYNNEISEKSEIFDDQFSVERPDGSNFTLKIRSTKLEDSAMYFCASTRDSNYQPQHFGDGTRLSIL.

The rearrangement links TRBV7-9 to TRBJ2-7, with TRBD1 identical over 11 bases. CDR1 and CDR2 from the germline V gene are SEHNR and FQNEAQ (reference sequence). CDR3 length equals 15 residues. After removal of 3 bases from V and 3 bases from J, the junction contained 4 bases not matched to a gene. The chain's CDR3 is CASSLAGTGGYEQYF. The CDR3 DNA sequence: TGTGCCAGCAGCTTGGCTGGGACAGGGGGCTACGAGCAGTACTTC. Full variable domain (rest looked up from reference TRBV7-9 and TRBJ2-7): DTGVSQNPRHKITKRGQNVTFRCDPISEHNRLYWYRQTLGQGPEFLTYFQNEAQLEKSRLLSDRFSAERPKGSFSTLEIQRTEQGDSAMYLCASSLAGTGGYEQYFGPGTRLTVT.

The chain joins TRBV6-2 or TRBV6-3 to TRBJ2-7; 9 nucleotides line up with TRBD2. CDR3 length: 14 residues. Trimming took 6 bases from V and 3 from J; bases not matched to a gene: 6. Per the germline V gene, CDR1 is MNHEY and CDR2 is SVGEGT. CDR3 sequence: CASRNSGGSYEQYF. The DNA for the CDR3 is TGTGCCAGCAGAAATAGCGGGGGTAGCTACGAGCAGTACTTC.

V usage is TRBV6-1 and J usage is TRBJ2-1; D is uncertain. Per the germline V gene, CDR1 is MNHNS and CDR2 is SASEGT. The V and J ends lost 6 bases and 5 bases respectively, with 11 bases between them. The CDR3 totals 13 residues. For the CDR3, the DNA is TGTGCCAGCAGAGACTCTATCCACAATGAGCAGTTCTTC. Translating it yields CASRDSIHNEQFF.

The chain carries TRBV11-1 and TRBJ1-4; D possibly corresponds to TRBD1 (5 bases). Trimming took off 4 bases at V and 5 bases at J, with 8 bases between the two ends. Germline CDR1 and CDR2: SGHAT and FQDESV (reference sequence). This CDR3 has 13 amino acids. CDR3 residues: CASSSGDNEKLFF. The CDR3 nucleotides are TGTGCCAGCAGCTCGGGGGACAATGAAAAACTGTTTTTT.

J is TRBJ2-1 and V is TRBV12-3 or TRBV12-4; D is uncertain. The CDR3 loop spans 12 amino acids. V shed 2 bases and J shed 6 bases, with 5 bases lying between them. The CDR3 spells CASSLPPNEQFF. The CDR3 DNA sequence: TGTGCCAGCAGTTTACCCCCCAATGAGCAGTTCTTC.

The chain uses TRBV5-4 and TRBJ2-1; 7 bases align to TRBD1. Looked up from germline, CDR1 is SGHNT and CDR2 is YYREEE (reference sequence). The ends lost 4 bases at V and 7 bases at J; junction bases unmatched: 11. The CDR3 contains 15 residues. Here the CDR3 DNA reads TGTGCCAGCAGCCCGTCCCAGGGGGAGTGGAATGAGCAGTTCTTC. This translates into CASSPSQGEWNEQFF.